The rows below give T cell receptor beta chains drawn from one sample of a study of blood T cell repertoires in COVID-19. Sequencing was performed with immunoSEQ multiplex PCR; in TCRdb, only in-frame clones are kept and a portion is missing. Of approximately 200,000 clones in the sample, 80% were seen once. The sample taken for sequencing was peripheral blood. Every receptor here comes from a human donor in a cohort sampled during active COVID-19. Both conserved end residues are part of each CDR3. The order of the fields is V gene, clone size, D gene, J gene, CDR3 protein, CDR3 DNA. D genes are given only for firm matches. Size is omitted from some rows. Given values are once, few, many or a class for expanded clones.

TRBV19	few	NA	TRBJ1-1	CASSIARTEAFF	TGTGCCAGTAGTATTGCGCGGACTGAAGCTTTCTTT
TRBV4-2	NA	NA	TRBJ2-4	CASSQAGAKNIQYF	TGTGCCAGCAGCCAAGCAGGAGCCAAAAACATTCAGTACTTC
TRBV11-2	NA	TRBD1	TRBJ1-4	CASSLQTGGGRLFF	TGTGCCAGCAGCCTCCAGACAGGGGGCGGGAGGCTGTTTTTT
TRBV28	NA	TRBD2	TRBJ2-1	CASSLSSGRVHEQFF	TGTGCCAGCAGTTTATCCAGCGGGAGGGTCCATGAGCAGTTCTTC
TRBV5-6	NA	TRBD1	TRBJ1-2	CASSTQSDRATLYGYTF	TGTGCCAGCAGCACCCAGTCGGACAGGGCGACCCTCTATGGCTACACCTTC
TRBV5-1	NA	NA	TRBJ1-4	CASTESFRFNEKLFF	TGCGCCAGCACCGAAAGTTTCAGATTTAATGAAAAACTGTTTTTT
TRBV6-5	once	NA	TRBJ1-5	CASTRGSNQPQHF	TGTGCCAGCACCCGGGGGAGCAATCAGCCCCAGCATTTT
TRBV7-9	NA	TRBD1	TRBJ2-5	CASSPPTGGPETQYF	TGTGCCAGCAGCCCCCCGACAGGGGGCCCAGAGACCCAGTACTTC
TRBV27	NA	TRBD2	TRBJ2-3	CASSLLGLAGGRDTDTQYF	TGTGCCAGCAGTTTACTCGGACTAGCGGGAGGGCGGGACACAGATACGCAGTATTTT
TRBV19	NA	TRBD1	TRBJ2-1	CASSPRQGRSSYNEQFF	TGTGCCAGTAGTCCTCGACAGGGCCGTAGCTCCTACAATGAGCAGTTCTTC
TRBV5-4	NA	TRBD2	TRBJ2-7	CASSRGGGTATYEQYF	TGTGCCAGCAGCCGGGGGGGTGGGACTGCGACCTACGAGCAGTACTTC
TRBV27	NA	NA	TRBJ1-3	CASRGSGLGNTIYF	TGTGCCAGCAGGGGAAGCGGGTTAGGAAACACCATATATTTT
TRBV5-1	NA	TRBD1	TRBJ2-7	CASSYRTGDAGEQYF	TGCGCCAGCAGCTACCGGACAGGGGATGCGGGCGAGCAGTACTTC
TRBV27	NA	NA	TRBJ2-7	CASSSLPGTGSYEQYF	TGTGCCAGCAGTTCCCTCCCCGGGACTGGATCCTACGAGCAGTACTTC
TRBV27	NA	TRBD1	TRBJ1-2	CASRTKGQPGYTF	TGTGCCAGCAGGACAAAGGGACAGCCCGGCTACACCTTC
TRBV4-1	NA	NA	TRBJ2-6	CASSPRGAGANVLTF	TGCGCCAGCAGTCCCAGGGGTGCTGGGGCCAACGTCCTGACTTTC
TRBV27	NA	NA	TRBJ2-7	CASSLRGRRFGYEQYF	TGTGCCAGCAGTTTAAGGGGCAGAAGATTTGGCTACGAGCAGTACTTC
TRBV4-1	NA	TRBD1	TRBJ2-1	CASSLTPGTGFDNEQFF	TGCGCCAGCAGCCTTACCCCGGGGACAGGGTTCGACAATGAGCAGTTCTTC
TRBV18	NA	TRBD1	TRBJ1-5	CASSQDRARQPQHF	TGTGCCAGCTCACAGGACAGGGCAAGACAGCCCCAGCATTTT
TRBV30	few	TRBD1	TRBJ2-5	CAWSGDRGRQETQYF	TGTGCCTGGAGTGGTGACAGGGGCCGACAAGAGACCCAGTACTTC
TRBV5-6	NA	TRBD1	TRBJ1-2	CASRQTGGSYGYTF	TGTGCCAGCAGGCAGACAGGGGGCAGTTATGGCTACACCTTC
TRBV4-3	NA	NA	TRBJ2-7	CASSQDSGRSYEQYF	TGCGCCAGCAGCCAAGATTCAGGGAGGTCCTACGAGCAGTACTTC
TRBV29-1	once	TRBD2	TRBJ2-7	CSVELAGAALF	TGCAGCGTTGAATTGGCGGGAGCTGCTCTCTTC
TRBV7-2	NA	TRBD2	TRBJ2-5	CASSWGGAQETQYF	TGTGCCAGCAGCTGGGGGGGTGCCCAAGAGACCCAGTACTTC
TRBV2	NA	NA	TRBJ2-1	CASGFGPLGGTDYNEQFF	TGTGCCAGCGGATTCGGGCCCCTTGGCGGGACTGACTACAATGAGCAGTTCTTC
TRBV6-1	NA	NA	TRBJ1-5	CASSEGFQGGHSNQPQHF	TGTGCCAGCAGTGAGGGGTTCCAGGGCGGACATAGCAATCAGCCCCAGCATTTT
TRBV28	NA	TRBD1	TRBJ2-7	CASNSGQGVSYEQYF	TGTGCCAGCAATTCCGGACAGGGGGTTTCCTACGAGCAGTACTTC
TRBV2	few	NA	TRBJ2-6	CAGSFSGANVLTF	TGTGCCGGTAGCTTCTCTGGGGCCAACGTCCTGACTTTC
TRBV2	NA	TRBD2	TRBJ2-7	CASSGTSGRPTHLYEQYF	TGTGCCAGCAGTGGGACTAGCGGGAGACCCACCCATCTCTACGAGCAGTACTTC
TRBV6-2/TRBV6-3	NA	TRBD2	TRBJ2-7	CASSYPLAGALYEQYF	TGTGCCAGCAGTTACCCCCTAGCGGGAGCCCTCTACGAGCAGTACTTC
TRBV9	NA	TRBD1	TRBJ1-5	CASSPGQGMMSQHF	TGTGCCAGCAGCCCAGGACAGGGAATGATGTCCCAGCATTTT
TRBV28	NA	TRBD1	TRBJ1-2	CASSLPGGLGYTF	TGTGCCAGCAGTTTACCAGGGGGCCTTGGCTACACCTTC
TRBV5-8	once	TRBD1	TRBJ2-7	CASSYRGRHEQYF	TGTGCCAGCAGTTACAGGGGCAGGCACGAGCAGTACTTC
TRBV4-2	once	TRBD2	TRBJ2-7	CASSLLSGAGLSYEQYF	TGTGCCAGCAGCCTTCTTAGCGGCGCGGGACTATCCTACGAGCAGTACTTC
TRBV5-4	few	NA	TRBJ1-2	CASSQGTPTGYGYTF	TGTGCCAGCAGCCAAGGAACTCCTACGGGCTATGGCTACACCTTC
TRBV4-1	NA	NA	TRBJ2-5	CASSQDGSRVETQYF	TGCGCCAGCAGCCAAGATGGTAGCAGGGTAGAGACCCAGTACTTC